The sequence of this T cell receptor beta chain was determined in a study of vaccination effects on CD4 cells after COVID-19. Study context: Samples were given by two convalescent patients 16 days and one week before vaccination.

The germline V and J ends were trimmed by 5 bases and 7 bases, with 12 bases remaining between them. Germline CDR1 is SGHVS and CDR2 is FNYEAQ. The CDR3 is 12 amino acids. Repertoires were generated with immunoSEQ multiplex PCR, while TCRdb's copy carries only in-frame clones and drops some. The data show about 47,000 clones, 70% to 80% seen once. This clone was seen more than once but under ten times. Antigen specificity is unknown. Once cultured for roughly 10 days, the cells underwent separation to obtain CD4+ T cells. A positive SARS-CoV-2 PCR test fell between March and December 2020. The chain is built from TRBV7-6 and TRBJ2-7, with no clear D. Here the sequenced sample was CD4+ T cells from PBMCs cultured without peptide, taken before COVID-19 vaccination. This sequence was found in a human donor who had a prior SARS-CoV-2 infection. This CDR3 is CASSGPGPEQYF. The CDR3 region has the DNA TGTGCCAGCAGCGGGCCGGGTCCTGAGCAGTACTTC.